A selection of T cell receptor beta chains follows, all from one sample in a study of T-cell memory formation after mild COVID-19. TCRdb recomputed calls from the 5' RACE reads with MiXCR, one row per CDR3 protein. The top ten hold 20% to 25% of the sample, which has under 300,000 distinct CDR3 sequences, 7% to 10% seen once. What was sequenced was PBMCs or a T cell subset sorted from them (not recorded which). The receptor set was obtained from a man between 18 and 35 years old who had mild COVID-19 (a few samples of this study predate the infection). Cell type and time point are not known. Each CDR3 is given with its conserved first and last residue. Each record gives: clone size, V gene, D gene, J gene, CDR3 DNA, CDR3 protein. A D gene is named only where the DNA matches it firmly. Clone size is shown for a subset of rows, as once, few, many or a class of expanded clone.

clone_size: many; v_call: TRBV5-1; d_call: TRBD1; j_call: TRBJ2-3; cdr3_nt: TGCGCCAGCAGCCAGACCGGGACAGAAACAGATACGCAGTATTTT; cdr3_aa: CASSQTGTETDTQYF
clone_size: .; v_call: TRBV20-1; d_call: TRBD1; j_call: TRBJ2-7; cdr3_nt: TGCAGTGCTAGAGCCTCCGCCCAGGGGGCTTACGAGCAGTACTTC; cdr3_aa: CSARASAQGAYEQYF
clone_size: few; v_call: TRBV10-3; d_call: .; j_call: TRBJ1-1; cdr3_nt: TGTGCCATCATGGAGACCCGCGACACTGAAGCTTTCTTT; cdr3_aa: CAIMETRDTEAFF
clone_size: .; v_call: TRBV4-1; d_call: .; j_call: TRBJ2-1; cdr3_nt: TGCGCCAGCACCGGGACCTACAATGAGCAGTTCTTC; cdr3_aa: CASTGTYNEQFF
clone_size: few; v_call: TRBV6-5; d_call: .; j_call: TRBJ2-1; cdr3_nt: TGTGCCAGCAGCCCCGCGGCGGGGCTTGAGCAGTTCTTC; cdr3_aa: CASSPAAGLEQFF
clone_size: few; v_call: TRBV28; d_call: .; j_call: TRBJ1-2; cdr3_nt: TGTGCCAGCAGTTTATTGGAGAGTGGCTACACCTTC; cdr3_aa: CASSLLESGYTF
clone_size: few; v_call: TRBV4-1; d_call: .; j_call: TRBJ1-6; cdr3_nt: TGCGCCACGATCTCCTATAATTCACCCCTCCACTTT; cdr3_aa: CATISYNSPLHF
clone_size: .; v_call: TRBV6-1; d_call: TRBD2; j_call: TRBJ2-3; cdr3_nt: TGTGCCAGCAGGGCTACTAGCGGGGGGATCACAGATACGCAGTATTTT; cdr3_aa: CASRATSGGITDTQYF
clone_size: many; v_call: TRBV29-1; d_call: .; j_call: TRBJ1-2; cdr3_nt: TGCAGCTCATGGAATCCGGGACTCTCTGGCTACACCTTC; cdr3_aa: CSSWNPGLSGYTF
clone_size: many; v_call: TRBV12-3/TRBV12-4; d_call: .; j_call: TRBJ2-5; cdr3_nt: TGTGCCAGCAGTTTCAGCGAGTACCAAGAGACCCAGTACTTC; cdr3_aa: CASSFSEYQETQYF
clone_size: .; v_call: TRBV30; d_call: TRBD1; j_call: TRBJ2-1; cdr3_nt: TGTGCCTGGAGTTTAGACAGGGGGCAGTTCTTC; cdr3_aa: CAWSLDRGQFF
clone_size: few; v_call: TRBV10-3; d_call: TRBD1; j_call: TRBJ2-3; cdr3_nt: TGTGCCATCAGTGAAGGGGGCCGGAGGACAGATACGCAGTATTTT; cdr3_aa: CAISEGGRRTDTQYF
clone_size: few; v_call: TRBV24-1; d_call: .; j_call: TRBJ2-3; cdr3_nt: TGTGCCACCAGTGATCCGAGTTCGGATACGCAGTATTTT; cdr3_aa: CATSDPSSDTQYF
clone_size: .; v_call: TRBV7-9; d_call: TRBD1; j_call: TRBJ2-7; cdr3_nt: TGTGCCAGCAGCACCCTAGATGGGGACAGGGCATCCTACGAGCAGTACTTC; cdr3_aa: CASSTLDGDRASYEQYF
clone_size: few; v_call: TRBV5-4; d_call: TRBD1; j_call: TRBJ1-4; cdr3_nt: TGTGCCAGCAGCCTACAGGGGGCGATTGAAAAACTGTTTTTT; cdr3_aa: CASSLQGAIEKLFF
clone_size: many; v_call: TRBV7-8; d_call: .; j_call: TRBJ2-2; cdr3_nt: TGTGCCAGCAGCGCCAACACCGGGGAGCTGTTTTTT; cdr3_aa: CASSANTGELFF
clone_size: .; v_call: TRBV20-1; d_call: .; j_call: TRBJ2-1; cdr3_nt: TGCAGTGCTACAGGACTACGCTCCTACAATGAGCAGTTCTTC; cdr3_aa: CSATGLRSYNEQFF
clone_size: .; v_call: TRBV24-1; d_call: TRBD1; j_call: TRBJ1-5; cdr3_nt: TGTGCCACCAGTGAACCGACAGGGATAAGCAATCAGCCCCAGCATTTT; cdr3_aa: CATSEPTGISNQPQHF
clone_size: few; v_call: TRBV28; d_call: .; j_call: TRBJ2-5; cdr3_nt: TGTGCCAGCAGTCCAGGCGCTCTGTGGACCCAGTACTTC; cdr3_aa: CASSPGALWTQYF
clone_size: few; v_call: TRBV20-1; d_call: .; j_call: TRBJ2-1; cdr3_nt: TGCAGTGCTAGAGATATTGGCTATGAGCAGTTCTTC; cdr3_aa: CSARDIGYEQFF
clone_size: .; v_call: TRBV21-1; d_call: .; j_call: TRBJ1-2; cdr3_nt: TGTGCCAGCAGCAAAGGGTCCAGAACGGAGTATGGCTACACCTTC; cdr3_aa: CASSKGSRTEYGYTF
clone_size: few; v_call: TRBV7-6; d_call: TRBD2; j_call: TRBJ2-2; cdr3_nt: TGTGCCAGCAGCTTAGTTTCAGCGGGGGGGCCGAACACCGGGGAGCTGTTTTTT; cdr3_aa: CASSLVSAGGPNTGELFF
clone_size: .; v_call: TRBV4-3; d_call: .; j_call: TRBJ2-1; cdr3_nt: TGCGCCAGCAGCCAAAGTCCTCTCGACAATGAGCAGTTCTTC; cdr3_aa: CASSQSPLDNEQFF
clone_size: .; v_call: TRBV7-2; d_call: TRBD1; j_call: TRBJ1-1; cdr3_nt: TGTGCCAGCAGCCGTGACAGGGAGGAAGGAACTGAAGCTTTCTTT; cdr3_aa: CASSRDREEGTEAFF
clone_size: .; v_call: TRBV6-5; d_call: TRBD2; j_call: TRBJ2-1; cdr3_nt: TGTGCCAGCAGGCAGGGAGCGGGGGGGCCCAATGAGCAGTTCTTC; cdr3_aa: CASRQGAGGPNEQFF
clone_size: few; v_call: TRBV27; d_call: TRBD2; j_call: TRBJ2-1; cdr3_nt: TGTGCCAGCAGTACTAACGGGGGGAAGCAGTTCTTC; cdr3_aa: CASSTNGGKQFF
clone_size: few; v_call: TRBV4-2; d_call: TRBD2; j_call: TRBJ2-3; cdr3_nt: TGTGCCAGCAGCGGGGTCGCGGGACTAGCGCCTAGCACAGATACGCAGTATTTT; cdr3_aa: CASSGVAGLAPSTDTQYF
clone_size: few; v_call: TRBV20-1; d_call: TRBD2; j_call: TRBJ2-1; cdr3_nt: TGCAGTGCTAGCCAGCGGGGGGCCTACAATGAGCAGTTCTTC; cdr3_aa: CSASQRGAYNEQFF
clone_size: many; v_call: TRBV4-3; d_call: .; j_call: TRBJ2-3; cdr3_nt: TGCGCCAGCAGCCGGGCGGACACAGATACGCAGTATTTT; cdr3_aa: CASSRADTDTQYF